A selection of T cell receptor beta chains follows, all from one sample in a study of cytomegalovirus exposure and HLA in healthy donors. The repertoire was sequenced with immunoSEQ multiplex PCR; TCRdb's copy has only in-frame clones and lacks some. The sample has roughly 50,000 clones, 75% to 95% seen once; the top ten hold about 3.1%. Sequencing input: PBMCs. The receptors were gathered from a man between 18 and 29 years old in good health and CMV-seronegative. Both conserved end residues are part of each CDR3. Fields, in order: D gene, V gene, J gene, clone size, CDR3 DNA, CDR3 protein. The D gene is left open where the match is weak. Some rows mark clone size as missing; the rest say once, few, many or name a class of expanded clone.

TRBD2	TRBV14	TRBJ2-7	-	TGTGCCAGCAGCCAGGAGGCGGGAGGTGCGTACGAGCAGTACTTC	CASSQEAGGAYEQYF
-	TRBV25-1	TRBJ1-3	-	TGTGCCAGCAGTGTTACCGGGGGAAACACCATATATTTT	CASSVTGGNTIYF
-	TRBV5-1	TRBJ1-2	-	TGCGCCAGCAGCTTGGGCGACAGCCCTAACTATGGCTACACCTTC	CASSLGDSPNYGYTF
TRBD2	TRBV5-1	TRBJ2-3	-	TGCGCCAGCAGCGACTTTTTAAAGCGGGAGTCAGATACGCAGTATTTT	CASSDFLKRESDTQYF
TRBD1	TRBV10-2	TRBJ1-1	-	TGCGCCAGCTGGGGACAGGGGAAGAGCACTGAAGCTTTCTTT	CASWGQGKSTEAFF
-	TRBV19	TRBJ2-3	-	TGTGCCAGTAGTATAAACCCTCAACTAGCAGATACGCAGTATTTT	CASSINPQLADTQYF
-	TRBV6-5	TRBJ1-5	many	TGTGCCAGCAGTGGACAGCAGAATCAGCCCCAGCATTTT	CASSGQQNQPQHF
TRBD1	TRBV7-9	TRBJ2-5	-	TGTGCCAGCAGCTCAAACCAGGACAGGGGGAAGAGGGGGCAAGAGACCCAGTACTTC	CASSSNQDRGKRGQETQYF
TRBD2	TRBV29-1	TRBJ2-1	-	TGCAGCGTTGAATCCTCTAGCGGTTCCTACAATGAGCAGTTCTTC	CSVESSSGSYNEQFF
-	TRBV28	TRBJ2-7	-	TGTGCCAGCAGTTTCGGTCAGGGCGGGGAGGAGCAGTACTTC	CASSFGQGGEEQYF
TRBD2	TRBV7-9	TRBJ2-7	-	TGTGCCAGCAGCCACGGGGAGGGCAAACAGTACTTC	CASSHGEGKQYF
-	TRBV2	TRBJ1-5	once	TGTGCCAGCGAGTCACAGGGCAATCAGCCCCAGCATTTT	CASESQGNQPQHF
-	TRBV11-2	TRBJ2-7	-	TGTGCCAGCAGCGCAATACAGGGAATAGGTCGCGAGCAGTACTTC	CASSAIQGIGREQYF
-	TRBV10-3	TRBJ2-7	-	TGTGCCATCAGCGACAGCATCTCCTACGAGCAGTACTTC	CAISDSISYEQYF
TRBD2	TRBV11-2	TRBJ2-2	-	TGTGCCAGCAGCTTATTGGGCGGGGGGCGTAGCACCGGGGAGCTGTTTTTT	CASSLLGGGRSTGELFF
-	TRBV28	TRBJ2-2	-	TGTGCCAGCGGGAGGTTTGGCGGGGAGCTGTTTTTT	CASGRFGGELFF
-	TRBV10-3	TRBJ1-1	once	TGTGCCATCAGTGAGGAGGGGGTTGAGCCCTTGAACACTGAAGCTTTCTTT	CAISEEGVEPLNTEAFF
TRBD2	TRBV19	TRBJ2-4	-	TGTGCCAGTAGTACGCCGGGACTAGCGGGCTGGAAAAACATTCAGTACTTC	CASSTPGLAGWKNIQYF
-	TRBV27	TRBJ2-5	-	TGTGCCAGCAGTTCGTTAGGTACAGGGGGAGGGTCGGAGACCCAGTACTTC	CASSSLGTGGGSETQYF
TRBD1	TRBV11-2	TRBJ2-7	-	TGTGCCAGCAGCCCCCCGGGACAGGGGGCTTGGGAGCAGTACTTC	CASSPPGQGAWEQYF
TRBD1	TRBV5-1	TRBJ2-5	-	TGCGCCAGCAGCTCGGGACAGGAACCAGAGACCCAGTACTTC	CASSSGQEPETQYF
TRBD2	TRBV5-1	TRBJ2-7	-	TGCGCCAGCAGCTTGAGTAGTCTAGCGGTCGCCTACGAGCAGTACTTC	CASSLSSLAVAYEQYF
-	TRBV10-3	TRBJ1-3	-	TGTGCCATCAGTCGGGACGCGGGGAGCTCTGGAAACACCATATATTTT	CAISRDAGSSGNTIYF
TRBD1	TRBV4-1	TRBJ1-3	-	TGCGCCAGCAGCCAAGAAAGGACAGGGGCTGGAAACACCATATATTTT	CASSQERTGAGNTIYF
TRBD1	TRBV6-5	TRBJ1-3	once	TGTGCCAGCAGCCTCCACAGGGGTGGAAACACCATATATTTT	CASSLHRGGNTIYF
-	TRBV18	TRBJ1-5	-	TGTGCCAGCTCACCACCGGGGGCGGGCAGCAATCAGCCCCAGCATTTT	CASSPPGAGSNQPQHF
TRBD2	TRBV10-1	TRBJ2-1	-	TGCGCCAGCAGTGAGTCTAGCGGGAGACATGGTGAGCAGTTCTTC	CASSESSGRHGEQFF
-	TRBV9	TRBJ2-2	-	TGTGCCAGCAGCCCGCGGGACAGCGCGAACACCGGGGAGCTGTTTTTT	CASSPRDSANTGELFF
TRBD2	TRBV28	TRBJ2-7	once	TGTGCCAGCAGTTTGGGGGGGAGCTCCTACGAGCAGTACTTC	CASSLGGSSYEQYF
-	TRBV18	TRBJ1-2	-	TGTGCCAGCTCACCCCAAAGCTCTAACTATGGCTACACCTTC	CASSPQSSNYGYTF
TRBD1	TRBV5-1	TRBJ2-1	-	TGCGCCAGCAGCTTGGCCAAGGGGACAGGGCCCAATGAGCAGTTCTTC	CASSLAKGTGPNEQFF
-	TRBV27	TRBJ2-7	-	TGTGCCAGCAGTTTACCCGGCTACGAGCAGTACTTC	CASSLPGYEQYF
-	TRBV19	TRBJ1-1	-	TGTGCCAGTAGTATGCAATCAGGCCACACTGAAGCTTTCTTT	CASSMQSGHTEAFF
TRBD2	TRBV2	TRBJ2-2	-	TGTGCCAGCTTCCTGGGACTATTCACCGGGGAGCTGTTTTTT	CASFLGLFTGELFF
-	TRBV4-1	TRBJ2-1	-	TGCGCCAGCAGCCAAGCCTCCGGTGGTGAGCAGTTCTTC	CASSQASGGEQFF
-	TRBV27	TRBJ2-2	many	TGTGCCAGCAGGAGTAGCGGAGCGAACACCGGGGAGCTGTTTTTT	CASRSSGANTGELFF
-	TRBV6-6	TRBJ2-2	-	TGTGCCAGCCTCCCCCGGGACTCGAACACCGGGGAGCTGTTTTTT	CASLPRDSNTGELFF
-	TRBV16	TRBJ2-1	many	TGTGCCAGCAGCCAATGGTCTACAGGGAACTACAATGAGCAGTTCTTC	CASSQWSTGNYNEQFF
-	TRBV28	TRBJ1-1	few	TGTGCCAGCAGTTTATGGGGAGTTTTCCTTTCGAACACTGAAGCTTTCTTT	CASSLWGVFLSNTEAFF
-	TRBV6-6	TRBJ2-7	-	TGTGCCAGCAGCTCCCACGTACAGGACTACGAGCAGTACTTC	CASSSHVQDYEQYF
TRBD1	TRBV19	TRBJ1-1	-	TGTGCCAGTAGCGGACAGGGGACCGTGAACACTGAAGCTTTCTTT	CASSGQGTVNTEAFF
-	TRBV29-1	TRBJ2-7	-	TGCAGCGTTGAGGGGGCCGACGAGCAGTACTTC	CSVEGADEQYF
TRBD1	TRBV19	TRBJ1-1	-	TGTGCCAGTAGCGGGACAGGGGGGAACACTGAAGCTTTCTTT	CASSGTGGNTEAFF
TRBD2	TRBV9	TRBJ2-1	-	TGTGCCAGCAGCGCTTATTTAGCGGGAGGAGCCTACAATGAGCAGTTCTTC	CASSAYLAGGAYNEQFF
TRBD1	TRBV10-3	TRBJ1-5	once	TGTGCCATCAGTGGGAACGACCGGGACAGCGAAAATCAGCCCCAGCATTTT	CAISGNDRDSENQPQHF
-	TRBV28	TRBJ1-4	-	TGTGCCAGCAGTACCCCCCAACAGAACCAAAATGAAAAACTGTTTTTT	CASSTPQQNQNEKLFF
TRBD1	TRBV19	TRBJ2-2	once	TGTGCCAGTAGTATATATACCGGGACAGGCAACACCGGGGAGCTGTTTTTT	CASSIYTGTGNTGELFF
TRBD2	TRBV18	TRBJ2-1	-	TGTGCCAGCTCACCCCGCGGCGGGGGGGTGGATAATGAGCAGTTCTTC	CASSPRGGGVDNEQFF
TRBD2	TRBV5-1	TRBJ2-1	once	TGCGCCAGCAGCCCCCGGGGGGACAATGAGCAGTTCTTC	CASSPRGDNEQFF
-	TRBV7-2	TRBJ2-3	-	TGTGCCAGCAGCTTTGAGATCCCCACAGATACGCAGTATTTT	CASSFEIPTDTQYF
-	TRBV6-1	TRBJ1-5	few	TGTGCCAGCAGTAGTTTGGCAGGGAACCAGCCCCAGCATTTT	CASSSLAGNQPQHF
TRBD1	TRBV7-7	TRBJ2-2	-	TGTGCTAGCTCTACAGGGGGGCAGGCCGGGGAGCTGTTTTTT	CASSTGGQAGELFF
-	TRBV5-1	TRBJ2-4	-	TGCGCCAGCAGCTTGGGGTTGAGGTTAGCCAAAAACATTCAGTACTTC	CASSLGLRLAKNIQYF
TRBD1	TRBV4-1	TRBJ1-3	-	TGCGCCAGCAGCCAAGAGTCCAACAGGGGGGCTGGAAACACCATATATTTT	CASSQESNRGAGNTIYF
TRBD1	TRBV28	TRBJ2-7	-	TGTGCCAGCAGGACAGGGGGCTACGAGCAGTACTTC	CASRTGGYEQYF